One T cell receptor beta chain is described in this entry. These data belong to a study of blood T cell repertoires in COVID-19. Study at large: Whether acute or convalescent, the COVID-19 samples came from the United States, Italy and Spain. T cells, B-cell-depleted T cells, or PBMCs supplied cDNA or gDNA.

V lost 5 bases to trimming and J lost 5 bases; unmatched junction nucleotides: 9. There are 16 residues in the CDR3. In germline, CDR1 is SGHAT, CDR2 FQNNGV. Assay used: immunoSEQ multiplex PCR; TCRdb lists only in-frame clones, some missing. In the table there are roughly 82,000 clones, roughly 82% of which are singletons. The chain couples TRBV11-2 to TRBJ2-3; 11 bases are shared with TRBD2. This sequence originates from a man aged 55-75 years with acute or convalescent COVID-19. The sequencing input was peripheral blood. The DNA for the CDR3 is TGTGCCAGCAGCCCGCAGACTAGCGGGGTTAGAGATACGCAGTATTTT. The encoded protein is CASSPQTSGVRDTQYF. Filled out from reference TRBV11-2 and TRBJ2-3, the complete variable domain reads EAGVAQSPRYKIIEKRQSVAFWCNPISGHATLYWYQQILGQGPKLLIQFQNNGVVDDSQLPKDRFSAERLKGVDSTLKIQPAKLEDSAVYLCASSPQTSGVRDTQYFGPGTRLTVL.